What follows are 26 T cell receptor beta chains derived from one specimen sequenced in a study of a mutant IDH1 vaccine in newly diagnosed glioma (dated by TCRdb to about 2021). These receptors have no identified antigens. Libraries were built with the immunoSEQ multiplex PCR assay. TCRdb took this table from immuneACCESS and kept in-frame rearrangements with V and J called. Such tables lack part of the clones; where checked against another copy, unresolved V genes explain under half of the gap, and the rest is unexplained. In all, the sample holds 58,000 or so clones, and roughly four fifths of those were seen once. Of the sample, roughly 3% is held by the ten largest clones. The meaning of the sample's time point label: week 47, end of study. Every vaccine dose consisted of 300 ug of a 20-mer mutant IDH1 peptide in Montanide, administered subcutaneously together with topical imiquimod. The source was PBMCs, collected from a glioma patient whose treatment included an IDH1 peptide vaccine. Receptors were obtained from a woman aged 45-59 years with glioma.

This chain uses TRBV18 with TRBJ2-7, with TRBD2 as a possible D gene (7 bases). The germline V gene encodes CDR1 KGHSH and CDR2 LQKENI. CDR3 size: 15 residues. Trimming pared 0 bases from V and 3 bases from J, leaving 12 bases between. CDR3 residues: CASSPPGGLLYEQYF. The CDR3 coding sequence is TGTGCCAGCTCACCACCGGGGGGGCTTCTCTACGAGCAGTACTTC.

The J gene is TRBJ1-2, the V gene TRBV19; unclear D gene. V was trimmed by 7 bases and J by 8 bases, leaving 20 bases between them. This CDR3 contains 14 residues. The germline CDR1 and CDR2 sequences are LNHDA and SQIVND (reference sequence). CDR3 coding DNA: TGTGCCAGTACCTGGGGATCTTATGAAGGAGGCTACACCTTC. This gives the protein CASTWGSYEGGYTF.

This clone came up once. The chain employs TRBV20-1 and TRBJ2-7, with D perhaps matching TRBD2 (6 bases). The CDR3 has 11 amino acids. V was clipped by 5 bases and J by 6 bases, with 11 bases between them. Germline V gene lookup returns CDR1 DFQATT and CDR2 SNEGSKA (reference sequence). CDR3 DNA: TGCAGTGCTTCCCGACTAGGCGAGCAGTACTTC. Amino acids: CSASRLGEQYF.

The chain is built from TRBV5-4 and TRBJ1-1; 8 bases line up with TRBD1. This CDR3 contains 16 residues. After removal of 4 bases from V and 1 base from J, the junction contained 9 bases not matched to a gene. Germline V CDR1 and CDR2: SGHNT, YYREEE (reference sequence). The CDR3 reads CASSTPQGVKNTEAFF. As DNA, the CDR3 is TGTGCCAGCAGCACCCCACAGGGGGTGAAGAACACTGAAGCTTTCTTT.

The rearrangement joins TRBV7-7 to TRBJ2-5; TRBD2 matches 11 bases. The germline CDR1 and CDR2 sequences are SSHAT and FNYEAQ (reference sequence). This CDR3 is built from 15 residues. Trimming took 2 bases from V and 4 from J; bases not matched to a gene: 3. The CDR3 reads CASSLSSGGLETQYF. The CDR3 coding sequence is TGTGCCAGCAGCTTATCTAGCGGGGGGTTAGAGACCCAGTACTTC.

The V and J genes are TRBV11-2 and TRBJ1-2; 9 positions agree with TRBD1. The CDR3 has 16 residues. Germline V gene sequence: CDR1 SGHAT, CDR2 FQNNGV. The J segment lost 6 bases and the V segment lost 5 bases, leaving 13 bases of the junction unmatched. CDR3 DNA sequence: TGTGCCAGCAGCAGACAATGGGGACAGGGAGGGGATGGCTACACCTTC. Amino acid sequence: CASSRQWGQGGDGYTF.

In this sample, this clone turned up once. The rearrangement uses TRBV6-5 and TRBJ1-1; D gene unclear. Germline assignment: CDR1 MNHEY and CDR2 SVGAGI. V shed 0 bases and J shed 3 bases, with 8 bases lying between them. CDR3 length: 14 residues. The CDR3 sequence: CASSYSGRDTEAFF. DNA for the CDR3: TGTGCCAGCAGTTACTCCGGGAGGGACACTGAAGCTTTCTTT.

The chain has TRBV5-1 and TRBJ1-1; no definite D call. The CDR3 length is 18 residues. Trimming took 0 bases from V and 1 from J, leaving 19 bases between them. CDR1 is SGHRS, CDR2 YFSETQ, per germline. This CDR3 is CASSLAGFMTGKNTEAFF. The CDR3 DNA follows: TGCGCCAGCAGCTTGGCCGGGTTTATGACGGGAAAGAACACTGAAGCTTTCTTT.

The V gene is TRBV18, the J gene TRBJ1-6; D is undetermined. V shed 0 bases and J shed 5 bases, with 8 bases lying between them. The CDR3 is made up of 15 amino acids. CDR1 and CDR2 (germline): KGHSH, LQKENI. The CDR3 protein is CASSPPAGNNSPLHF. CDR3 sequence (DNA): TGTGCCAGCTCACCACCCGCAGGCAATAATTCACCCCTCCACTTT.

This chain joins TRBV19 and TRBJ1-2, with D uncertain. CDR1 is LNHDA and CDR2 is SQIVND in the germline V gene (reference sequence). The ends were cut back, 4 bases at V and 0 bases at J, with 6 bases in the middle. The CDR3 consists of 13 residues. CDR3 nucleotides: TGTGCCAGTAGTAGGGGTTCTAACTATGGCTACACCTTC. This gives the protein CASSRGSNYGYTF.

V usage is TRBV21-1 and J usage is TRBJ1-5; the table's D call, TRBD1, was not checked against the DNA. TRBV21-1 is termed a pseudogene. The CDR3 runs to 14 residues. The CDR3, as DNA: TGTGCCAGCAGCAGATTACAGGGGGCTCAGCCCCAGCATTTT. It specifies CASSRLQGAQPQHF.

The chain employs TRBV9 and TRBJ2-7, with 9 bases aligning to TRBD1. This CDR3 has 14 residues. The junction had 7 bases not matched to a gene; V was cut back by 3 bases and J by 6 bases. Germline V gives CDR1 SGDLS, CDR2 YYNGEE. This CDR3 reads CASSAGTGLAEQYF. CDR3 nucleotide sequence: TGTGCCAGCAGCGCAGGGACAGGGCTGGCCGAGCAGTACTTC.

The genes are TRBV6-5 and TRBJ2-7; 7 bases are a match to TRBD1. Germline V gene sequence: CDR1 MNHEY, CDR2 SVGAGI. J was trimmed by 4 bases and V by 6 bases; bases with no gene match: 9. The CDR3 is 14 amino acids. This chain's CDR3 is CASRTTGNGYEQYF. CDR3 nucleotides: TGTGCCAGCAGGACGACAGGGAACGGGTACGAGCAGTACTTC.

The chain links TRBV4-1 to TRBJ1-4, with unresolved D. Germline assignment: CDR1 MGHRA and CDR2 YSYEKL. The CDR3 has 13 amino acids. The V and J ends lost 6 bases and 7 bases respectively, with 12 bases between them. The CDR3 protein is CASSLGQAEKLFF. CDR3 DNA sequence: TGCGCCAGCAGTCTCGGCCAGGCTGAAAAACTGTTTTTT.

V is TRBV5-1 and J is TRBJ2-1, with D unclear. The V end was cut by 0 bases, the J end by 2 bases, with 6 bases between. CDR3 length: 14 residues. The V gene's germline CDR1 is SGHRS and CDR2 YFSETQ. The DNA for the CDR3 is TGCGCCAGCAGCTTGGCCGGAACCTACAATGAGCAGTTCTTC. Translated, it gives CASSLAGTYNEQFF.

The J gene is TRBJ2-7, the V gene TRBV5-6, with 7 positions matching TRBD2. Germline values: CDR1 SGHDT, CDR2 YYEEEE. This CDR3 has 15 residues. With V trimmed by 3 bases and J by 4 bases, 10 bases remained unmatched. CDR3 bases: TGTGCCAGCAGCTCCGCTCGGACTAGTCAGTACGAGCAGTACTTC. It is translated as CASSSARTSQYEQYF.

The chain joins TRBV7-9 to TRBJ2-1; the match to TRBD2 covers 13 bases. Germline assignment: CDR1 SEHNR and CDR2 FQNEAQ (reference sequence). Germline trimming cut 1 base from V and 15 bases from J; bases unmatched to any gene: 3. This CDR3 has 13 amino acids. The DNA of the CDR3 is TGTGCCAGCAGCTTAGATACTAGCGGGGGGGCGTTCTTC. It yields the protein CASSLDTSGGAFF.

The chain uses TRBV29-1 and TRBJ1-1, with D perhaps TRBD1 (5 bases). Germline V gene sequence: CDR1 SQVTM, CDR2 ANQGSEA. The germline V and J ends were trimmed by 5 bases and 1 base, with 11 bases remaining between them. CDR3 size: 13 residues. The CDR3 DNA reads TGCAGCGTTCTCGTTGGGGGGAACACTGAAGCTTTCTTT. Amino acid sequence: CSVLVGGNTEAFF.

As concerns this clone: At one boundary the junction diverges from the germline segment, which might be a read error. The rearrangement links TRBV30 to TRBJ1-2; TRBD1 agrees at 10 bases. This CDR3 has 11 residues. From germline, CDR1 is GTSNPN and CDR2 SVGIG (reference sequence). The CDR3 sequence is CAWSKDRGIAF. CDR3 in DNA: TGTGCCTGGAGTAAGGACAGGGGGATCGCCTTC. The full variable domain, completed using reference TRBV30 and TRBJ1-2, is SQTIHQWPATLVQPVGSPLSLECTVEGTSNPNLYWYRQAAGRGLQLLFYSVGIGQISSEVPQNLSASRPQDRQFILSSKKLLLSDSGFYLCAWSKDRGIAFGSGTRLTVV.

V usage is TRBV5-1 and J usage is TRBJ2-5; D possibly corresponds to TRBD2 (6 bases). Trimming pared 2 bases from V and 1 base from J, leaving 15 bases between. Germline CDR1 is SGHRS and CDR2 is YFSETQ. This CDR3 has 16 amino acids. The CDR3 protein is CASSFPPGRGQETQYF. The CDR3, as DNA: TGCGCCAGCAGCTTCCCGCCCGGGCGGGGCCAAGAGACCCAGTACTTC.

The chain combines TRBV29-1 with TRBJ1-1; 7 nucleotides align to TRBD1. V dropped 7 bases and J dropped 5; count of bases not matched to a gene: 7. The CDR3 runs to 12 residues. Germline V lookup: CDR1 SQVTM, CDR2 ANQGSEA. The CDR3 sequence is CSGHRGLTEAFF. The CDR3 DNA sequence: TGCAGCGGACACAGGGGTTTGACTGAAGCTTTCTTT.

The rearrangement joins TRBV9 to TRBJ2-3, with TRBD2 matching 8 bases. Unmatched junction bases numbered 9, after V lost 0 bases and J lost 6 bases. The germline CDR1 and CDR2 sequences are SGDLS and YYNGEE. This CDR3 has 16 residues. As DNA, the CDR3 is TGTGCCAGCAGCGTAGATCCAGCGGGGGTGGGGGATACGCAGTATTTT. It codes for CASSVDPAGVGDTQYF.

The sample holds a few counts of this clone. CDR3 sequence reads: CASSSNLGNQPQHF. The CDR3 DNA follows: TGTGCCAGCAGCTCCAATTTGGGCAATCAGCCCCAGCATTTT. The chain combines TRBV7-2 with TRBJ1-5; no firm D call. Trimming took off 4 bases at V and 2 bases at J, with 9 bases between the two ends. Germline V CDR1 and CDR2: SGHTA, FQGNSA. This CDR3 region has 14 residues. Full variable domain (missing parts from reference TRBV7-2 and TRBJ1-5): GAGVSQSPSNKVTEKGKDVELRCDPISGHTALYWYRQSLGQGLEFLIYFQGNSAPDKSGLPSDRFSAERTGGSVSTLTIQRTQQEDSAVYLCASSSNLGNQPQHFGDGTRLSIL.

Here the CDR3 DNA reads TGTGCCTGGAGTAGACAGGGGGCGAGCACAGATACGCAGTATTTT. Translating gives CAWSRQGASTDTQYF. The J gene is TRBJ2-3, the V gene TRBV30; 10 positions agree with TRBD1. Unmatched junction bases numbered 2, after V lost 2 bases and J lost 0 bases. From germline, CDR1 is GTSNPN and CDR2 SVGIG (reference sequence). The CDR3 loop spans 15 amino acids.

J is TRBJ1-1 and V is TRBV27; D ambiguous. CDR1 is MNHEY, CDR2 SMNVEV, per germline (reference sequence). V shed 1 base and J shed 2 bases, with 5 bases lying between them. The CDR3 length is 13 residues. The CDR3 DNA is TGTGCCAGCAGTTTATTTACCAACACTGAAGCTTTCTTT. Translation gives CASSLFTNTEAFF.

V is TRBV7-9 and J is TRBJ2-7, with D possibly TRBD2 on 6 matching bases. Trimming removed 1 base from V and 6 bases from J, with 7 bases in between. CDR1 and CDR2 from the germline V gene are SEHNR and FQNEAQ (reference sequence). The CDR3 contains 12 residues. The CDR3 DNA reads TGTGCCAGCAGCTTAGGACTAGGCGAGCAGTACTTC. It specifies CASSLGLGEQYF.